This TCR beta chain was identified in a study of blood T cell repertoires in COVID-19. Whole-study context: Sources were T cells, B-cell-depleted T cells, or PBMCs; the material itself was cDNA or gDNA.

In the authors' workflow: Researchers report that nucleated cell counts were estimated from reference gene primer amplification. Profiled with immunoSEQ multiplex PCR; TCRdb holds only in-frame clones, not every one. D and trimming were read from the DNA, whereas the V and J calls and clone size are those reported in that table. The sample records 250,000 to 300,000 clones, roughly nine tenths being singletons. This receptor was obtained from a human donor in a cohort exposed to, infected with or recovered from COVID-19 (not recorded which). The donor label of this sample is uncertain. Sequencing was done on a sample of PBMCs or T cells enriched from blood (not recorded which).

CDR3 residues: CSVGFNRGMGEQFF. CDR3 DNA: TGCAGCGTTGGATTTAACAGGGGGATGGGTGAGCAGTTCTTC. The chain couples TRBV29-1 to TRBJ2-1; the match to TRBD1 covers 8 bases. The CDR3 sequence is 14 residues long. The V gene end was trimmed by 4 bases and the J gene end by 9 bases; junction bases not matched to a gene: 11. CDR1 and CDR2 (germline): SQVTM, ANQGSEA.